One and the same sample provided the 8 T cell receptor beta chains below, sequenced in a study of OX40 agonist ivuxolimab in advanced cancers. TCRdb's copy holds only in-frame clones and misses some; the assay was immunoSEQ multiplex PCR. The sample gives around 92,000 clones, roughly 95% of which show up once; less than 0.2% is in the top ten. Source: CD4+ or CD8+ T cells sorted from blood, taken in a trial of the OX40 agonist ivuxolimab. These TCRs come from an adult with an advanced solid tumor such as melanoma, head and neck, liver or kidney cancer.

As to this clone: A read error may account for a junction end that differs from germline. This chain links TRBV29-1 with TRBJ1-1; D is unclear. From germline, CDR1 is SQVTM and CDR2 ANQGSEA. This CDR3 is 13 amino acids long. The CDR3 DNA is TGCAGCGCTGAAACGGGGTCAGGCACTGAAGCTTTCTTT. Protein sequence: CSAETGSGTEAFF.

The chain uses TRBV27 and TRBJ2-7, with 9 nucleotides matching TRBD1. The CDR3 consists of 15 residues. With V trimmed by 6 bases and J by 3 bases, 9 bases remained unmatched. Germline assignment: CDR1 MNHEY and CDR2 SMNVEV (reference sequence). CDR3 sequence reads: CASRAPGQGYYEQYF. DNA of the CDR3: TGTGCCAGCAGGGCACCGGGACAGGGTTACTACGAGCAGTACTTC.

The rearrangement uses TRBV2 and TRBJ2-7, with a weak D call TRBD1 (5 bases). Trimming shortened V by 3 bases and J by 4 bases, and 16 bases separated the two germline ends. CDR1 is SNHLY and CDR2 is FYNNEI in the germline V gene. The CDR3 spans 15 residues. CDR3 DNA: TGTGCCAGCAGTGATATCAGGGCCGGGTTATACGAGCAGTACTTC. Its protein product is CASSDIRAGLYEQYF.

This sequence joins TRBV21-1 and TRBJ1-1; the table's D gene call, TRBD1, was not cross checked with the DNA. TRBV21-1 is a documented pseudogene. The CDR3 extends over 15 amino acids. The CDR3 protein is CASSKMRGRNTEAFF. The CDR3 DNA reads TGTGCCAGCAGCAAGATGAGGGGGCGGAACACTGAAGCTTTCTTT.

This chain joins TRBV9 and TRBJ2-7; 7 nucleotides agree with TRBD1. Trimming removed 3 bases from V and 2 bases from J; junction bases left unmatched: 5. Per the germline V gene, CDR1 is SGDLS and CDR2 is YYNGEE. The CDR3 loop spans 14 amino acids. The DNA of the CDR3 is TGTGCCAGCAGCGAGGGACAGTCTACCTACGAGCAGTACTTC. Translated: CASSEGQSTYEQYF.

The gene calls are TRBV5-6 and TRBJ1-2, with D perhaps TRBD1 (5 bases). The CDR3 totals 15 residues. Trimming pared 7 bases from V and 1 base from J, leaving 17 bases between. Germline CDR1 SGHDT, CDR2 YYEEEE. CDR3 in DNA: TGTGCCAGCGGAGCCCTAGGGGAGGGTAACTATGGCTACACCTTC. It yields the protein CASGALGEGNYGYTF.

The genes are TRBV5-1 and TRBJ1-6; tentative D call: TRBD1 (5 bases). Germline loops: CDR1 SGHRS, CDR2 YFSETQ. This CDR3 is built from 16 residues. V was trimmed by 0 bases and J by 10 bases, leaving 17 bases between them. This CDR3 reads CASSLDPGRVESPLHF. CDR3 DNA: TGCGCCAGCAGCTTGGATCCAGGGCGGGTAGAATCACCCCTCCACTTT.

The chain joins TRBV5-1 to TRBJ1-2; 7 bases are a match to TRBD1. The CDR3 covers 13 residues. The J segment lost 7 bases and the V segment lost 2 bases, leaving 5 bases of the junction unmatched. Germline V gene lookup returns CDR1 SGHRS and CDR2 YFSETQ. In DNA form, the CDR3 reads TGCGCCAGCAGCTTAGGAGGGGGCCGTGGCTACACCTTC. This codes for CASSLGGGRGYTF.